The 3 T cell receptor beta chains in this list originate from one sample, sequenced in a study of radiotherapy plus CTLA-4 blockade in lung cancer. Assay used: immunoSEQ multiplex PCR; TCRdb lists only in-frame clones, some missing. The table shows tens of thousands of clones, with roughly 80% occurring only once. The sample in question was peripheral blood, obtained from a patient treated with radiotherapy plus ipilimumab. The receptors were sampled from a human donor with non-small cell lung cancer who had a complete response to radiotherapy plus ipilimumab.

This clone was seen only a few times. This chain joins TRBV28 and TRBJ1-4, with 9 positions matching TRBD1. The CDR3 has 14 residues. Looked up from germline, CDR1 is MDHEN and CDR2 is SYDVKM. Trimming cost V 7 bases and J 7 bases; bases outside gene matches: 7. This chain's CDR3 is CASTPGQGGEKLFF. As DNA, the CDR3 is TGTGCCAGCACGCCGGGACAGGGAGGTGAAAAACTGTTTTTT.

The table lists this clone with a few counts. The chain uses TRBV7-6 and TRBJ1-1; tentatively, D is TRBD1 (5 bases). The V gene lost 5 bases and the J gene lost 3 bases, with 10 bases spanning the gap. CDR1 is SGHVS and CDR2 is FNYEAQ in the germline V gene. The CDR3 runs to 13 residues. DNA of the CDR3: TGTGCCAGCAGCCTGCAGGGTTACACTGAAGCTTTCTTT. This sequence encodes CASSLQGYTEAFF.

V usage is TRBV27 and J usage is TRBJ2-5; a possible D gene is TRBD1 (5 bases). The DNA end favors TRBJ2-7, so the J call may be wrong. The CDR3 is 14 amino acids. The germline V gene encodes CDR1 MNHEY and CDR2 SMNVEV (reference sequence). CDR3 region: CASSLSRVPYEQYF. CDR3 DNA: TGTGCCAGCAGTTTAAGCAGGGTCCCCTACGAGCAGTACTTC.